This entry lists 5 T cell receptor beta chains sequenced from one sample in a study of shared clonotypes between healthy human individuals (dated by TCRdb to the early 2020s). The library was produced with the immunoSEQ multiplex PCR assay. Held by TCRdb, this immuneACCESS table contains in-frame sequences only and omits some clones. Under half of the omission traces to an unresolved V gene where checked; the cause of the rest is unknown. This sample is represented by about half a million clones; 77% of them were singletons. The ten largest clones represent more than 10% of the sample. Sequenced material: PBMCs. These receptors were obtained from a woman between 35 and 50 years old in good health. Some clones in this sample may be carry-over from other donors' samples.

This CDR3 reads CASSQNRGRGYTF. CDR3 sequence (DNA): TGTGCCAGCAGTCAAAACAGGGGGCGAGGCTACACCTTC. The chain carries TRBV28 and TRBJ1-2; 9 bases line up with TRBD1. CDR1 MDHEN and CDR2 SYDVKM come from the germline V gene. Unmatched junction bases numbered 6, after V lost 5 bases and J lost 8 bases. CDR3 length: 13 residues.

This chain joins TRBV5-4 and TRBJ2-5; TRBD1 or TRBD2 may be the D gene (5 bases each). The CDR3 contains 13 residues. Trimming shortened V by 4 bases and J by 4 bases, and 11 bases separated the two germline ends. Per germline, CDR1 SGHNT and CDR2 YYREEE (reference sequence). The CDR3 region has the DNA TGTGCCAGCAGCCCCGCGAGGGGAGAGACCCAGTACTTC. Its translation: CASSPARGETQYF.

In this sample, this clone turned up a few times. A far larger clone is just one base off, so this is likely a read error. The CDR3 bases are TGCAGCGTCTCGGCTAGCGGGTCGTACGAGCAGTACTTC. It is translated as CSVSASGSYEQYF. The V gene is TRBV29-1, the J gene TRBJ2-7; TRBD2 matches at 8 bases. The germline V gene has CDR1 SQVTM and CDR2 ANQGSEA. The CDR3 has 13 amino acids. The J segment lost 4 bases and the V segment lost 6 bases, leaving 8 bases of the junction unmatched.

This clone came up many times. The identical CDR3 is also encoded by other nucleotide sequences in the sample. The chain has TRBV19 and TRBJ1-5; tentative D call: TRBD1 (6 bases). The germline gives CDR1 LNHDA, CDR2 SQIVND (reference sequence). The CDR3 is 15 amino acids. The V gene lost 4 bases and the J gene lost 4 bases, with 14 bases spanning the gap. The CDR3 loop reads CASSTGDILNQPQHF. The CDR3 DNA reads TGTGCCAGTAGTACTGGGGACATCCTAAATCAGCCCCAGCATTTT.

The CDR3 loop reads CASSLWAGLNTEAFF. In DNA form, the CDR3 reads TGTGCCAGCAGTTTATGGGCCGGGCTTAACACTGAAGCTTTCTTT. The genes are TRBV27 and TRBJ1-1; D call uncertain. Trimming took 1 base from V and 2 from J, leaving 11 bases between them. CDR1 and CDR2 (germline): MNHEY, SMNVEV (reference sequence). The CDR3 has 15 residues.